This section outlines one T cell receptor beta chain sequence together with its context. This specimen belongs to a study of T cell changes during pregnancy in multiple sclerosis. The data were produced by immunoSEQ multiplex PCR, yet TCRdb's version contains in-frame clones alone and is incomplete. The sample records 40,000 to 50,000 clones, roughly 89% being singletons. The CDR3 loop spans 15 amino acids. Germline values: CDR1 MNHEY, CDR2 SMNVEV (reference sequence). Trimming cost V 5 bases and J 4 bases; bases outside gene matches: 9. The input for sequencing was CD4+ T cells from peripheral blood mononuclear cells, taken in the first trimester of pregnancy. J is TRBJ2-7 and V is TRBV27, with 9 bases that match TRBD1. The TCR originated in a female donor with multiple sclerosis, enrolled in a pregnancy study. The CDR3 loop is CASSDAGTGTYEQYF. The CDR3 DNA follows: TGTGCCAGCAGTGACGCAGGGACAGGGACGTACGAGCAGTACTTC.